Listed here is a single TCR beta chain. The sample originates from a study of blood T cell repertoires in COVID-19. The protocol was immunoSEQ multiplex PCR, while the TCRdb copy is restricted to in-frame clones and leaves out a portion. This table holds about 76,000 clones, approximately 86% found once. The CDR3 runs to 14 residues. Germline V gene data show CDR1 as GTSNPN and CDR2 as SVGIG (reference sequence). V lost 2 bases and J lost 5; bases outside the gene matches: 2. This TCR came from a human donor in a cohort sampled during active COVID-19. The sequencing input was peripheral blood. The chain is built from TRBV30 and TRBJ2-5, with TRBD2 matching 13 bases. The CDR3 sequence: CAWSSTSGRETQYF. CDR3 nucleotide sequence: TGTGCCTGGAGTTCGACTAGCGGGAGGGAGACCCAGTACTTC. Filled out from reference TRBV30 and TRBJ2-5, the complete variable domain reads SQTIHQWPATLVQPVGSPLSLECTVEGTSNPNLYWYRQAAGRGLQLLFYSVGIGQISSEVPQNLSASRPQDRQFILSSKKLLLSDSGFYLCAWSSTSGRETQYFGPGTRLLVL.